A selection of T cell receptor beta chains follows, all from one sample in a study of T cell responses to AZD1222 COVID-19 vaccine. The repertoire was sequenced with immunoSEQ multiplex PCR; TCRdb's copy has only in-frame clones and lacks some. The sample consists of around 150,000 clones, roughly 88% of them appearing once. Here the sequenced sample was peripheral blood, taken 28 days after the second AZD1222 dose. These receptors were collected from an adult who received the AZD1222 COVID-19 vaccine. CDR3s include the opening cysteine and the closing phenylalanine or tryptophan. The D gene is left open where the match is weak. Size values are once, few and many counts, or a class for expanded clones, and some rows have none.

-	TRBJ2-3	TRBV5-4	-	TGTGCCAGCAGCTTTGGAGAATCCCAGTCCACAGATACGCAGTATTTT	CASSFGESQSTDTQYF
-	TRBJ1-1	TRBV27	-	TGTGCCACTTTCGGACCGTTCACTGAAGCTTTCTTT	CATFGPFTEAFF
-	TRBJ2-7	TRBV19	TRBD2	TGTGCCAGTAGTATAGGGGCCGGCGCGGGAGATCAGATACAGTACTTC	CASSIGAGAGDQIQYF
few	TRBJ1-1	TRBV6-4	-	TGTGCCAGCAGTTACACAGAGGACACTGAAGCTTTCTTT	CASSYTEDTEAFF
-	TRBJ1-1	TRBV5-1	TRBD1	TGCGCCAGCAGCTTGGCAGGACAGGGTAGCCAAGCTTTCTTT	CASSLAGQGSQAFF
-	TRBJ2-1	TRBV9	-	TGTGCCAGCAGCGGGGGGCGCGTTGATGAGCAGTTCTTC	CASSGGRVDEQFF
-	TRBJ2-2	TRBV7-2	-	TGTGCCAGCAGCTTAAGGGCCGGGACCACGAACACCGGGGAGCTGTTTTTT	CASSLRAGTTNTGELFF
-	TRBJ1-1	TRBV19	TRBD1	TGTGCCAGTGGGGACAGCTACGGTACTGAAGCTTTCTTT	CASGDSYGTEAFF
-	TRBJ2-3	TRBV9	-	TGTGCCAGCAGCGCGCAGGGGAGGAGGACAGATACGCAGTATTTT	CASSAQGRRTDTQYF
-	TRBJ1-2	TRBV5-1	TRBD1	TGCGCCAGCAGCTTGGCTGCCCAGGGGGCGGGTTTGGTCTATGGCTACACCTTC	CASSLAAQGAGLVYGYTF
-	TRBJ1-2	TRBV27	TRBD1	TGTGCCAGCAGTCGCGACAGGGGTTTTCGCTATGGCTACACCTTC	CASSRDRGFRYGYTF
-	TRBJ2-5	TRBV6-6	-	TGTGCCAGCAAGGCGGGGCGGATACCGTACCAAGAGACCCAGTACTTC	CASKAGRIPYQETQYF
-	TRBJ2-5	TRBV2	TRBD2	TGTGCCATAGGGACTAGCGCGTACCAAGAGACCCAGTACTTC	CAIGTSAYQETQYF
-	TRBJ1-6	TRBV7-2	TRBD1	TGTGCCAGCAGCTTACGACAGGGAGGCCATTCACCCCTCCACTTT	CASSLRQGGHSPLHF
few	TRBJ1-1	TRBV11-1	TRBD1	TGTGCCAGCAGCTGGGACAGTTATAACACTGAAGCTTTCTTT	CASSWDSYNTEAFF
-	TRBJ1-1	TRBV9	TRBD1	TGTGCCAGCAGCTCCACAGGGGGCGCAGCTTTCTTT	CASSSTGGAAFF
-	TRBJ2-3	TRBV9	TRBD2	TGTGCCAGCAGCCTCACTAGCGGTAGCACAGATACGCAGTATTTT	CASSLTSGSTDTQYF
-	TRBJ1-1	TRBV7-2	-	TGTGCCAGCAGCTTAGAAACTCCTAACACTGAAGCTTTCTTT	CASSLETPNTEAFF
-	TRBJ2-1	TRBV19	TRBD2	TGTGCCAGTAGTAAAGGACGGACTAGCGGCGTATTCTCCTACAATGAGCAGTTCTTC	CASSKGRTSGVFSYNEQFF
-	TRBJ1-5	TRBV5-5	-	TGTGCCAGCAGCTTGGGGGGTTATAGCAATCAGCCCCAGCATTTT	CASSLGGYSNQPQHF
-	TRBJ2-7	TRBV29-1	-	TGCAGCGTTTCGGACAGATTATACGAGCAGTACTTC	CSVSDRLYEQYF
-	TRBJ1-1	TRBV6-5	TRBD1	TGTGCCAGCACGGACAGGGGGGGGCTCACTGAAGCTTTCTTT	CASTDRGGLTEAFF
-	TRBJ1-5	TRBV6-1	TRBD1	TGTGCCAGCAGTGAATATGGACAGGGCTTGGATCAGCCCCAGCATTTT	CASSEYGQGLDQPQHF
-	TRBJ1-6	TRBV7-9	TRBD1	TGTGCCAGCAGCTTAGGGACAGGGGGCGCGAGACCCCTCCACTTT	CASSLGTGGARPLHF
-	TRBJ1-2	TRBV12-3/TRBV12-4	-	TGTGCCAGCAGTTTAGGGGGGCCCTATGGCTACACCTTC	CASSLGGPYGYTF
-	TRBJ1-2	TRBV29-1	-	TGCAGCGGAGGGGGGGATGGCTACACCTTC	CSGGGDGYTF
few	TRBJ1-5	TRBV27	-	TGTGCCAGCAGTTTCGGGGGGAATCAGCCCCAGCATTTT	CASSFGGNQPQHF
-	TRBJ2-7	TRBV6-5	-	TGTGCCAGCAGTTACTCGAGCCGGCAGTACTTC	CASSYSSRQYF
-	TRBJ1-6	TRBV10-3	-	TGTGCCATCAGTGACACAGGGAAATCACCCCTCCACTTT	CAISDTGKSPLHF
-	TRBJ2-5	TRBV9	-	TGTGCCAGCAGCGTCAGCGGGACAAGAGAAGAGACCCAGTACTTC	CASSVSGTREETQYF
-	TRBJ1-3	TRBV6-5	-	TGTGCCAGCAGTTACCGCACAGGGTCTGGAAACACCATATATTTT	CASSYRTGSGNTIYF
once	TRBJ1-6	TRBV6-5	TRBD1	TGTGCCAGCAGTTACCGGACAGGGGGTTCTTCACCCCTCCACTTT	CASSYRTGGSSPLHF
-	TRBJ1-3	TRBV5-1	-	TGCGCCAGCAGCTCCGGAGGGAGCTCTGGAAACACCATATATTTT	CASSSGGSSGNTIYF
-	TRBJ1-2	TRBV27	TRBD1	TGTGCCAGCAGTGCCATGGACAGGGATCACTATGGCTACACCTTC	CASSAMDRDHYGYTF
-	TRBJ1-6	TRBV6-5	TRBD1	TGTGCCAGCAGTTATCCCGGGACAGGGCACTCACCCCTCCACTTT	CASSYPGTGHSPLHF
-	TRBJ1-1	TRBV18	-	TGTGCCAGCACCTTGGACAGTTTCACTGAAGCTTTCTTT	CASTLDSFTEAFF
-	TRBJ2-2	TRBV11-2	TRBD2	TGTGCCAGCATTTCCTGGGCGGGGGCGAACACCGGGGAGCTGTTTTTT	CASISWAGANTGELFF
-	TRBJ2-3	TRBV11-3	-	TGTGCCAGCAGCTCCGATCGGGATACGCAGTATTTT	CASSSDRDTQYF
-	TRBJ1-2	TRBV25-1	TRBD1	TGTGCCAGCAGTAGGACAGGAGCTAACTATGGCTACACCTTC	CASSRTGANYGYTF
-	TRBJ1-1	TRBV20-1	-	TGCAGTGCTAGAGCCGGAGCTGAAGCTTTCTTT	CSARAGAEAFF
-	TRBJ2-1	TRBV18	TRBD2	TGTGCCAGCTCACCAAGGTCAACTAGCGGAAACAATGAGCAGTTCTTC	CASSPRSTSGNNEQFF
-	TRBJ2-5	TRBV7-7	-	TGTGCTAGCAGCTTAGAAGTACAAGAAGAGACCCAGTACTTC	CASSLEVQEETQYF
-	TRBJ2-5	TRBV7-8	-	TGTGCCAGCAGCAAGCCACTAGGACGGGAGACCCAGTACTTC	CASSKPLGRETQYF
-	TRBJ1-2	TRBV3-1/TRBV3-2	TRBD1	TGTGCCAGCAGCCAAAGAGGGGGCGACTATGGCTACACCTTC	CASSQRGGDYGYTF
-	TRBJ1-6	TRBV2	-	TGTGCCAGCAGTTCCCTCGGGGAGTTTAATTCACCCCTCCACTTT	CASSSLGEFNSPLHF
-	TRBJ1-2	TRBV6-5	-	TGTGCCAGCATGTCCTCTAACTATGGCTACACCTTC	CASMSSNYGYTF
-	TRBJ2-1	TRBV9	-	TGTGCCAGCAGCCCCTCAGGGGGAGGCGGGAGAACTGAGCAGTTCTTC	CASSPSGGGGRTEQFF
once	TRBJ1-2	TRBV19	TRBD1	TGTGCCAGCCCTGCCGCCCGGGACAGGGTTGGCTACACCTTC	CASPAARDRVGYTF
-	TRBJ2-6	TRBV27	-	TGTGCCAGCAGCCCCCTGGGGGCGCATGGGGCCAACGTCCTGACTTTC	CASSPLGAHGANVLTF
-	TRBJ1-5	TRBV2	-	TGTGCCAGCGGGTCCTTTAGCAATCAGCCCCAGCATTTT	CASGSFSNQPQHF
-	TRBJ1-1	TRBV15	-	TGTGCCACCAGCAGAGATCTCCCGGGTCTTGACCGGAACACTGAAGCTTTCTTT	CATSRDLPGLDRNTEAFF
-	TRBJ1-5	TRBV10-2	TRBD1	TGCGCCAGCAGTCTCTGGCCGGGACAGGGTAGTCAGCCCCAGCATTTT	CASSLWPGQGSQPQHF
-	TRBJ1-5	TRBV10-1	-	TGCGCCAGCAGTGAGTCGACAACAGGGAGGTTTAGCAATCAGCCCCAGCATTTT	CASSESTTGRFSNQPQHF
once	TRBJ2-2	TRBV5-1	TRBD2	TGCGCCAGCAGCTATGATGCGGGACTAGCGGCCGGGGAGCTGTTTTTT	CASSYDAGLAAGELFF
once	TRBJ1-6	TRBV19	TRBD1	TGTGCCAGTGCCAACAGGGGAGGGGATTCACCCCTCCACTTT	CASANRGGDSPLHF
-	TRBJ1-2	TRBV6-6	TRBD1	TGTGCCAGCAGTTACTCGGCGCGACAGGGGGACTATGGCTACACCTTC	CASSYSARQGDYGYTF
-	TRBJ1-2	TRBV5-1	-	TGCGCCAGCAGCCTCACCCCCGCTAACAACCTAGGGGGCTACACCTTC	CASSLTPANNLGGYTF